A selection of T cell receptor beta chains follows, all from one sample in a study of breast tumors, draining lymph nodes, adjacent tissues. TCRdb re-called the multiplex PCR reads through MiXCR, storing one row per CDR3 protein. The sample holds under 350,000 distinct CDR3 sequences; over 25% are singletons and the top ten take 1.1%. The sequenced material came from axillary lymph node tissue. These TCRs come from a female donor with breast cancer. Some clones in this sample may be carry-over from other donors' samples. CDR3s include the opening cysteine and the closing phenylalanine or tryptophan. D genes are given only for firm matches. Clone size is stated in some rows and not others, as once, few, many or a class when expanded.

V	size	D	J	DNA	CDR3
TRBV7-8	-	TRBD2	TRBJ2-3	TGTGCCAGCAGTCGAGTGGGAGGGCCGGGAAGAACTGATACGCAGTATTTT	CASSRVGGPGRTDTQYF
TRBV14	many	TRBD2	TRBJ2-2	TGTGCCAGCAGCCCGGACTCTAGCGGACAAAGGGAGCTGTTTTTT	CASSPDSSGQRELFF
TRBV28	-	-	TRBJ1-4	TGTGCCAGCGTCGTTGGCGGGGGGGATGAAAAACTGTTTTTT	CASVVGGGDEKLFF
TRBV19	many	TRBD1	TRBJ2-3	TGTGCCAGTAGTTTCCTGACAGGGGGCCCCACAGATACGCAGTATTTT	CASSFLTGGPTDTQYF
TRBV19	many	TRBD1	TRBJ2-3	TGTGCCAGTAGCCCGACAGGGGGTCAAGATACGCAGTATTTT	CASSPTGGQDTQYF
TRBV24-1	many	-	TRBJ2-5	TGTGCCACCAGTGGGGGGGCGGGAGTAAACCTTGAGACCCAGTACTTC	CATSGGAGVNLETQYF
TRBV20-1	-	TRBD2	TRBJ2-3	TGCAGTCTTGCTGGTGCGGGAGGTGATATAGATACGCAGTATTTT	CSLAGAGGDIDTQYF
TRBV27	few	TRBD1	TRBJ1-2	TGTGCCAGCAGTTACGGACAGGGTCGAGTGAATGGCTACACCTTC	CASSYGQGRVNGYTF
TRBV12-3/TRBV12-4	many	-	TRBJ2-7	TGTGCCAGCAGTTTTTCATCCAGGGTCGGCGAGCAGTACTTC	CASSFSSRVGEQYF
TRBV3-1	-	-	TRBJ2-3	TGTGCCAGCAGCCAAGATCGTGGGGGACAAGATACGCAGTATTTT	CASSQDRGGQDTQYF
TRBV5-4	-	-	TRBJ1-6	TGTGCCAGCAGCCCTGGACTAGAGAGCTCCTATAATTCACCCCTCCACTTT	CASSPGLESSYNSPLHF
TRBV7-2	-	-	TRBJ2-5	TGTGCCAGCAGCTTTACGGGGCTCGGGGGCCGTGACCAAGAGACCCAGTACTTC	CASSFTGLGGRDQETQYF
TRBV9	-	-	TRBJ1-5	TGTGCCAGCAGCGTGGGGACTAGCAGATACGAGCATTTT	CASSVGTSRYEHF
TRBV27	-	TRBD1	TRBJ2-1	TGTGCCAGCAGGTCCGGACAGGGGGTCTACAATGAGCAGTTCTTC	CASRSGQGVYNEQFF
TRBV20-1	many	TRBD2	TRBJ2-1	TGCAGTGCCCCCGGGACTAGCGGACGAAATGAGCAGTTCTTC	CSAPGTSGRNEQFF
TRBV10-3	-	-	TRBJ1-3	TGTGCCATCAGTGAGTCAGGGGCAGGCTACACCTTATATTTT	CAISESGAGYTLYF
TRBV10-3	once	-	TRBJ1-2	TGTGCCATCAAAGGAGCCGGCAAGAGCTTTAACTATGGCTACACTTTC	CAIKGAGKSFNYGYTF
TRBV6-5	many	-	TRBJ2-3	TGTGCCAGCACCGAGCCTTTCACAGATACGCAGTATTTT	CASTEPFTDTQYF
TRBV4-2	many	TRBD2	TRBJ2-7	TGTGCCAGCAGCCCGACTAGCGGGAGTCTTGAGCAGTACTTC	CASSPTSGSLEQYF
TRBV20-1	many	TRBD2	TRBJ2-3	TGCAGTGCCACCGGGACTAGCGGGAGCCGCACAGATACGCAGTATTTT	CSATGTSGSRTDTQYF
TRBV5-1	many	-	TRBJ1-4	TGCGCCAGCAGCCCTAGCAGGGCGAATGAAAAACTGTTTTTT	CASSPSRANEKLFF
TRBV19	many	TRBD2	TRBJ2-7	TGTGCCAGTAGTACTACTAGCGTCTCCTACGAGCAGTACTTC	CASSTTSVSYEQYF